This T cell receptor beta chain was identified during a study of identifying expanded T cells in peripheral blood. The CDR3 contains 13 residues. V gave up 5 bases and J gave up 6 bases; unmatched junction bases: 3. CDR1 SGHTA and CDR2 FQGTGA come from the germline V gene. Assay used: immunoSEQ multiplex PCR; TCRdb lists only in-frame clones, some missing. The sample records about 74,000 clones, 70% to 90% being singletons. Sequencing was done on a sample of blood. The receptor was isolated from a person between 18 and 75 years old in good health. V and J are TRBV7-3 and TRBJ1-5, with 8 bases aligning to TRBD1. The CDR3 loop reads CASSQTGGQPQHF. CDR3 DNA sequence: TGTGCCAGCAGCCAAACAGGGGGTCAGCCCCAGCATTTT.